There are many counts of the clone carrying this TCR beta chain. Its matching antigen is unknown. V was cut by 1 base and J by 9 bases, with 14 bases left in between. The CDR3 loop spans 14 amino acids. Looked up from germline, CDR1 is SGHRS and CDR2 is YFSETQ. The entry originates in a study of CD8+CD57+ T cells in acquired aplastic anemia. Whole-study context: Each DNA sample taken from sorted CD4+ and CD8+ cells came to 3.2 ug on average.

CD8+CD57+ cell expansion had been shown by flow cytometry in patients chosen for sequencing. Patients, without exception, had severe acquired aplastic anemia. The use of genomic DNA as template underpinned the TCR beta VDJ and CDR3 profiling. TCRdb redid the calling of the reads with MiXCR, one entry per CDR3 protein. The sample contains about 150,000 distinct CDR3 sequences, around half of which appear only once. Findings of the study overall: Patients and controls shared about 30 CD8+ CDR3 sequences, which appeared highly expressed in patients and within their immunodominant clones.

The material sequenced was sorted CD4+, CD8+, or CD8+CD57+ T cells (not recorded which) from PBMCs. The chain is built from TRBV5-1 and TRBJ1-5, with D possibly TRBD1 on 5 matching bases. The receptor was isolated from a human donor with aplastic anemia. The CDR3 reads CASSLTGGTGPQHF. The CDR3 DNA sequence: TGCGCCAGCAGCTTGACTGGGGGAACGGGGCCCCAGCATTTT. The full variable domain, with the rest looked up from reference TRBV5-1 and TRBJ1-5, is KAGVTQTPRYLIKTRGQQVTLSCSPISGHRSVSWYQQTPGQGLQFLFEYFSETQRNKGNFPGRFSGRQFSNSRSEMNVSTLELGDSALYLCASSLTGGTGPQHFGDGTRLSIL.